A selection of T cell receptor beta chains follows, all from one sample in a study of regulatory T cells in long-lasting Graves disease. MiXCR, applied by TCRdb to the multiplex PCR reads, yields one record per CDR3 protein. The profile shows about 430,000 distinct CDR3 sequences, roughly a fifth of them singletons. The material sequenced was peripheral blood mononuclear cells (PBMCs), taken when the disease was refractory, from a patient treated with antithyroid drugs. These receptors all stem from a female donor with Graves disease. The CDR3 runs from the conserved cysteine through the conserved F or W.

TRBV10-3 CAINEGYGYTF
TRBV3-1 CASSRGTGSNQPQHF
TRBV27 CASSSVIASGLYNEQFF
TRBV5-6 CASTYMGGNTIYF
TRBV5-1 CASSLESGSTPTNEKLFF
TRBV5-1 CASSLASGSRETQYF
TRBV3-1 CASSPFSGLPYEQYF
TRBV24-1 CATSDGTARNQPQHF
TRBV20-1 CSARRGGGDSEQYF
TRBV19 CASQTPGNQPQHF
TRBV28 CASSSYRANQPQHF
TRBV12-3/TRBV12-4 CASRSGQNSNQPQHF
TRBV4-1 CASSQAGNVDQPQHF
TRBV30 CAWSVRGRAETQYF
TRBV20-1 CSAGAVASGSREQYF